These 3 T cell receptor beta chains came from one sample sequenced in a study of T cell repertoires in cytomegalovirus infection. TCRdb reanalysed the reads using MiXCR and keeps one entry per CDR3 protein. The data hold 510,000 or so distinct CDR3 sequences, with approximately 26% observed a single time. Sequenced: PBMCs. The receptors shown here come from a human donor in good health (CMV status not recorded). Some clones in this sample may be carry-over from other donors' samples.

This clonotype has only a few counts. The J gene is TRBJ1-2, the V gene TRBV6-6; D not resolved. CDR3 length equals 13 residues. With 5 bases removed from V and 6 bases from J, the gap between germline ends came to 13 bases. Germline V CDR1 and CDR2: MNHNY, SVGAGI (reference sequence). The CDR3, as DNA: TGTGCCAGCAGTCGGAGGGAAGATGATGGCTACACCTTC. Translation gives CASSRREDDGYTF.

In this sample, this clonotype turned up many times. CDR3 nucleotide sequence: TGTGCCAGCAGCCCTCGGGGGGGACAAAGTTTGACAGATACGCAGTATTTT. This sequence encodes CASSPRGGQSLTDTQYF. J is TRBJ2-3 and V is TRBV7-2, with 8 bases lining up with TRBD2. The trim removed 5 bases at V and 3 bases at J, leaving 13 bases unmatched. The CDR3 runs 17 residues. Germline lookup yields CDR1 SGHTA and CDR2 FQGNSA.

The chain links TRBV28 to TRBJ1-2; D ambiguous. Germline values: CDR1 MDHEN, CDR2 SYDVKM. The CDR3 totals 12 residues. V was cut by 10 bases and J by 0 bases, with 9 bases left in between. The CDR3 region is CAIRSANYGYTF. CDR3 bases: TGTGCCATCCGATCAGCTAACTATGGCTACACCTTC.